The T cell receptor (beta chain) under discussion was sequenced for a study of CD8 T cells in Susac syndrome. After extraction with the RNeasy kit, about 0.45 to 1 ug of the RNA was reverse transcribed using random hexamers. TCRdb fed the immunoSEQ multiplex PCR reads into MiXCR, producing one record per CDR3 protein. Of under 150,000 distinct CDR3 sequences in the sample, about 93% were seen once. The CDR3 runs to 15 residues. The V end was cut by 4 bases, the J end by 5 bases, with 18 bases between. CDR1 SGDLS and CDR2 YYNGEE come from the germline V gene. The receptor's source is a human donor in good health. J is TRBJ2-5 and V is TRBV9; a possible D gene is TRBD1 (6 bases). Specimen: CD8+ T cells from PBMCs. In DNA form, the CDR3 reads TGTGCCAGCAGCACCTCAGGGGTCCCGGGGGAGACCCAGTACTTC. This sequence encodes CASSTSGVPGETQYF.